The 18 T cell receptor beta chains listed next were all sequenced from one sample in a study of metastatic and nonmetastatic thyroid tumors (dated by TCRdb to 2020 to 2022). Before undergoing thyroid surgery, none of the patients had been given any kind of treatment. The library came from PCR. Sequencing was carried out with an Illumina HiSeq 4000. Clones were called with MiXCR by TCRdb after fastp trimmed the public reads at Q25, and only in-frame beta chains were retained. This sample lists about 27,000 clones; roughly 15% were detected once. The ten largest account for about a sixth of the sample. Sequences were obtained from blood. Receptors originate from a male donor with papillary thyroid cancer or a benign thyroid nodule (not recorded which). Some clones in this sample may be carry-over from other donors' samples.

This clone occurred many times. The V gene is TRBV5-1, the J gene TRBJ1-3; no firm D call. With 4 bases removed from V and 0 bases from J, the gap between germline ends came to 11 bases. The germline gives CDR1 SGHRS, CDR2 YFSETQ. This CDR3 contains 15 residues. CDR3 in amino acids: CASSTLGSSGNTIYF. CDR3 nucleotides: TGCGCCAGCAGCACACTCGGGAGCTCTGGAAACACCATATATTTT. Variable domain in full (rest from reference TRBV5-1 and TRBJ1-3): KAGVTQTPRYLIKTRGQQVTLSCSPISGHRSVSWYQQTPGQGLQFLFEYFSETQRNKGNFPGRFSGRQFSNSRSEMNVSTLELGDSALYLCASSTLGSSGNTIYFGEGSWLTVV.

Many counts were recorded for this clone. This sequence joins TRBV19 and TRBJ2-3; D remains ambiguous. V dropped 1 base and J dropped 2 bases, with 4 bases sitting between them. This CDR3 is 13 amino acids long. The germline CDR1 and CDR2 sequences are LNHDA and SQIVND (reference sequence). The CDR3 loop reads CASSIADTDTQYF. The CDR3 DNA follows: TGTGCCAGTAGTATAGCCGACACAGATACGCAGTATTTT.

This clone was picked up many times. The chain is built from TRBV5-4 and TRBJ1-4; D is possibly TRBD1 (5 bases). CDR3 size: 15 residues. V lost 1 base and J lost 4, with 11 bases in between. Germline assignment: CDR1 SGHNT and CDR2 YYREEE (reference sequence). CDR3 amino acids: CASSLQGQGNEKLFF. CDR3 sequence (DNA): TGTGCCAGCAGCTTGCAAGGCCAGGGTAATGAAAAACTGTTTTTT.

Many counts were recorded for this clone. This chain joins TRBV11-2 and TRBJ1-3; possibly TRBD1 for D (5 bases). Trimming cost V 3 bases and J 6 bases, with 12 bases left between them. The CDR3 loop spans 14 amino acids. In germline, CDR1 is SGHAT, CDR2 FQNNGV. The DNA of the CDR3 is TGTGCCAGCAGCTTTCCGGGACCCTCAAACACCATATATTTT. This encodes CASSFPGPSNTIYF.

This clone was observed at least ten times. This chain uses TRBV6-2 or TRBV6-3 with TRBJ2-3; TRBD2 matches at 7 bases. Germline V gives CDR1 MNHEY, CDR2 SVGEGT. This CDR3 is built from 17 residues. J was trimmed by 2 bases and V by 4 bases; bases with no gene match: 12. The CDR3 region is CASSWWLAEISTDTQYF. In DNA form, the CDR3 reads TGTGCCAGCAGTTGGTGGCTAGCGGAGATATCCACAGATACGCAGTATTTT.

The rearrangement joins TRBV7-9 to TRBJ1-2, with no clear D. The CDR3 length is 14 residues. In germline, CDR1 is SEHNR, CDR2 FQNEAQ (reference sequence). Trimming took 5 bases from V and 10 from J, leaving 20 bases between them. CDR3 DNA: TGTGCCAGCAGCAGACGGATAGAGGTTCGGGTCTACACCTTC. Protein: CASSRRIEVRVYTF.

Ten or more counts support this clone. The gene calls are TRBV20-1 and TRBJ1-5, with D perhaps TRBD1 (5 bases). The CDR3 runs 14 residues. Germline lookup yields CDR1 DFQATT and CDR2 SNEGSKA (reference sequence). This CDR3 reads CSEEGSWRNQPQHF. The CDR3 coding sequence is TGCAGCGAGGAGGGGAGTTGGCGCAATCAGCCCCAGCATTTT.

This clone was seen a few times. This could be a read error, since a much larger clone is one nucleotide away. This rearrangement joins TRBV29-1 to TRBJ2-3, with TRBD1 matching over 7 bases. Trimming cost V 4 bases and J 2 bases; bases outside gene matches: 9. The CDR3 is 15 residues long. Looked up from germline, CDR1 is SQVTM and CDR2 is ANQGSEA. As DNA, the CDR3 is TGCAGCGTTGTGCCAGGGGGTCTTATCACAGATACGCAGTATTTT. Translation gives CSVVPGGLITDTQYF.

As regards this clone: With a much larger clone just one base away, this may be a read error. The CDR3 here is CASSQVVGFADTQYF. In DNA, the CDR3 is TGTGCCAGCAGCCAAGTAGTAGGATTTGCAGATACGCAGTATTTT. The chain links TRBV3-1 to TRBJ2-3; no clear D. The CDR3 covers 15 residues. Germline V gene sequence: CDR1 LGHDT, CDR2 YNNKEL (reference sequence). Trimming stripped 1 base from V and 4 bases from J, with 12 bases between.

This clone was detected ten times or more. The CDR3: CASRSLQGFGGNTIYF. The DNA for the CDR3 is TGTGCCAGCAGATCCCTCCAGGGGTTCGGTGGAAACACCATATATTTT. The chain employs TRBV28 and TRBJ1-3; TRBD1 is a possible D gene (6 bases). Germline V CDR1 and CDR2: MDHEN, SYDVKM. This CDR3 is built from 16 residues. The V and J ends lost 6 bases and 3 bases respectively, with 18 bases between them.

This clone turned up a few times. V gene TRBV6-1 combines with J gene TRBJ2-1, with D tentatively TRBD1 or TRBD2 (5 bases each). CDR3 length equals 15 residues. V was cut by 4 bases and J by 5 bases, with 15 bases left in between. Germline lookup yields CDR1 MNHNS and CDR2 SASEGT. The CDR3 reads CASSGRDRSHNEQFF. The CDR3 DNA follows: TGTGCCAGCAGTGGCCGGGACCGCTCACACAATGAGCAGTTCTTC.

As regards this clone: Just one base apart from a much larger clone, this may be a read error. The rearrangement links TRBV5-6 to TRBJ1-1, with D maybe TRBD1 (5 bases). Germline CDR1 and CDR2: SGHDT and YYEEEE. This CDR3 has 14 amino acids. Trimming removed 4 bases at V and 1 base at J, with 11 bases between. The CDR3 region has the DNA TGTGCCAGCAGCCCACAGGTATCGAACACTGAAGCTTTCTTT. It translates to CASSPQVSNTEAFF.

A few counts support this clone. V gene TRBV6-1 combines with J gene TRBJ1-2; weak D call: TRBD1 (5 bases). The CDR3 has 13 residues. V shed 5 bases and J shed 5 bases, with 12 bases lying between them. CDR1 is MNHNS and CDR2 is SASEGT in the germline V gene. CDR3 bases: TGTGCCAGCAGTCCGGAGGGGAGATATGGCTACACCTTC. Translated: CASSPEGRYGYTF.

This chain uses TRBV27 with TRBJ2-7; TRBD1 might be the D (6 bases). Germline CDR1 is MNHEY and CDR2 is SMNVEV (reference sequence). The CDR3 covers 13 residues. The CDR3 protein is CGRSSQGPLEQYF. CDR3 bases: TGTGGCAGAAGTTCACAGGGACCACTCGAGCAGTACTTC.

This clone was counted ten times or more. V is TRBV19 and J is TRBJ1-2; no reliable D call. Trimming took 4 bases from V and 2 from J, leaving 14 bases between them. The CDR3 extends over 15 amino acids. Germline lookup yields CDR1 LNHDA and CDR2 SQIVND (reference sequence). CDR3 coding DNA: TGTGCCAGTAGTACCCGGGAAGGGCCCAACTATGGCTACACCTTC. Translating gives CASSTREGPNYGYTF.

CDR3 bases: TGCGCCAGGAGCGTGGCCGTTGGACAGAAAAAAGAGACCCAGTACTTC. It yields the protein CARSVAVGQKKETQYF. The chain combines TRBV5-1 with TRBJ2-5; possibly TRBD1 for D (6 bases). Trimming shortened V by 8 bases and J by 3 bases, and 23 bases separated the two germline ends. The CDR3 extends over 16 amino acids. Germline V CDR1 and CDR2: SGHRS, YFSETQ. Full variable domain (rest looked up from reference TRBV5-1 and TRBJ2-5): KAGVTQTPRYLIKTRGQQVTLSCSPISGHRSVSWYQQTPGQGLQFLFEYFSETQRNKGNFPGRFSGRQFSNSRSEMNVSTLELGDSALYLCARSVAVGQKKETQYFGPGTRLLVL.

This clone showed up many times. This chain connects TRBV3-1 to TRBJ2-3, with D possibly being TRBD2 (5 bases). Per the germline V gene, CDR1 is LGHDT and CDR2 is YNNKEL (reference sequence). Between the trimmed V and J ends, which lost 0 bases and 1 base, there was a span of 11 bases. There are 16 residues in the CDR3. CDR3: CASSQDWRLGTDTQYF. The CDR3 coding sequence is TGTGCCAGCAGCCAAGACTGGAGGCTGGGCACAGATACGCAGTATTTT.

This clone has a handful of counts. The chain links TRBV5-5 to TRBJ2-7, with D possibly TRBD1 on 6 matching bases. V shed 5 bases and J shed 4 bases, with 10 bases lying between them. Germline assignment: CDR1 SGHKS and CDR2 YYEKEE (reference sequence). The length of the CDR3 is 12 residues. The CDR3 bases are TGTGCCAGCAGATCGGACAGTTACGAGCAGTACTTC. Protein product: CASRSDSYEQYF.